Shown below are 18 T cell receptor beta chains from a single sample sequenced in a study of cytomegalovirus exposure and HLA in healthy donors. In the PCR, 60 Vbeta and 13 Jbeta primers were used. Sequencing used immunoSEQ multiplex PCR; TCRdb keeps in-frame clones, though not all of them. Of tens of thousands of clones listed, 65% are singletons. Sequences were obtained from PBMCs. The receptors shown here come from a woman in her fifties or sixties in good health and CMV-seropositive.

This rearrangement joins TRBV19 to TRBJ2-7, with D maybe TRBD1 (5 bases). Germline V gene lookup returns CDR1 LNHDA and CDR2 SQIVND (reference sequence). This CDR3 is 13 amino acids long. V lost 0 bases and J 3 bases, leaving 6 bases between the germline ends. CDR3 sequence: CASSIDRGYEQYF. The CDR3 nucleotides read TGTGCCAGTAGTATAGATAGGGGCTACGAGCAGTACTTC.

This clone was picked up a small number of times. The rearrangement links TRBV13 to TRBJ2-3; 8 bases are shared with TRBD1. This CDR3 spans 16 amino acids. Germline CDR1 reads PRHDT; CDR2 reads FYEKMQ (reference sequence). The J segment lost 2 bases and the V segment lost 1 base, leaving 5 bases of the junction unmatched. This CDR3 reads CASSLDRDRHTDTQYF. The DNA of the CDR3 is TGTGCCAGCAGCTTAGACCGGGACAGGCACACAGATACGCAGTATTTT. The full variable domain, rest sourced from reference TRBV13 and TRBJ2-3, is AAGVIQSPRHLIKEKRETATLKCYPIPRHDTVYWYQQGPGQDPQFLISFYEKMQSDKGSIPDRFSAQQFSDYHSELNMSSLELGDSALYFCASSLDRDRHTDTQYFGPGTRLTVL.

The chain employs TRBV9 and TRBJ1-1; D remains unclear. From germline, CDR1 is SGDLS and CDR2 YYNGEE. The CDR3 runs to 13 residues. The V gene lost 0 bases and the J gene lost 5 bases, with 8 bases spanning the gap. Here the CDR3 reads CASSVGRWTEAFF. The CDR3 nucleotides read TGTGCCAGCAGCGTAGGGAGGTGGACTGAAGCTTTCTTT.

Written as DNA, the CDR3 is TGTGCCACCAGCAGAGATCCCGGGGAACCCCAGCATTTT. Translating it yields CATSRDPGEPQHF. The rearrangement uses TRBV15 and TRBJ1-5; D call uncertain. Germline V gives CDR1 LNHNV, CDR2 YYDKDF (reference sequence). The CDR3 runs to 13 residues. Trimming pared 0 bases from V and 10 bases from J, leaving 10 bases between.

The rearrangement links TRBV7-2 to TRBJ1-2, with a possible D match to TRBD1 (5 bases). Trimming removed 5 bases at V and 5 bases at J, with 15 bases between. The CDR3 spans 14 residues. Germline CDR1 SGHTA, CDR2 FQGNSA. The CDR3 DNA reads as TGTGCCAGCAGCGAGTCAGGGACTGCTTATGGCTACACCTTC. Its translation: CASSESGTAYGYTF.

In this sample, this clone turned up once. This sequence joins TRBV6-1 and TRBJ1-1; TRBD1 is a possible D gene (6 bases). Germline loops: CDR1 MNHNS, CDR2 SASEGT. The CDR3 runs 14 residues. Trimming stripped 1 base from V and 12 bases from J, with 18 bases between. The CDR3 sequence is CASSEVWGRGGTFF. For the CDR3, the DNA is TGTGCCAGCAGTGAAGTTTGGGGGCGAGGAGGAACTTTCTTT.

The chain couples TRBV5-1 to TRBJ1-1, with TRBD1 matching over 8 bases. With 3 bases clipped from V and 0 bases from J, the junction kept 1 base outside the gene matches. Germline CDR1 and CDR2: SGHRS and YFSETQ. The CDR3 is 14 amino acids. The CDR3 region is CASSSGQVNTEAFF. Written as DNA, the CDR3 is TGCGCCAGCAGCTCGGGACAGGTGAACACTGAAGCTTTCTTT.

This chain uses TRBV5-1 with TRBJ2-1; TRBD2 matches 7 bases. The CDR3 is made up of 14 amino acids. Germline-derived CDR1 and CDR2 are SGHRS and YFSETQ. V was clipped by 5 bases and J by 4 bases; unmatched bases: 6. For the CDR3, the DNA is TGCGCCAGCAGTCATGGGCGGGGGTACAATGAGCAGTTCTTC. Translating gives CASSHGRGYNEQFF. The complete variable domain, with remaining parts taken from reference TRBV5-1 and TRBJ2-1, reads KAGVTQTPRYLIKTRGQQVTLSCSPISGHRSVSWYQQTPGQGLQFLFEYFSETQRNKGNFPGRFSGRQFSNSRSEMNVSTLELGDSALYLCASSHGRGYNEQFFGPGTRLTVL.

The J gene is TRBJ1-2, the V gene TRBV20-1; no clear D. The germline V gene has CDR1 DFQATT and CDR2 SNEGSKA (reference sequence). The V end lost 5 bases, the J end lost 8 bases, and 6 bases lay between the germline ends. This CDR3 is 9 amino acids long. The CDR3 DNA reads TGCAGTGCTGATCGGGGCTACACCTTC. This codes for CSADRGYTF.

The chain carries TRBV6-5 and TRBJ1-5; D is perhaps TRBD1 (6 bases). This CDR3 is 13 amino acids long. In germline, CDR1 is MNHEY, CDR2 SVGAGI. Trimming removed 6 bases from V and 1 base from J, with 7 bases in between. The CDR3 bases are TGTGCCAGCAGGAGGGGGAGCAATCAGCCCCAGCATTTT. Translated, it gives CASRRGSNQPQHF.

The genes are TRBV28 and TRBJ1-3; possibly TRBD1 for D (6 bases). Germline CDR1 reads MDHEN; CDR2 reads SYDVKM. This CDR3 is 17 amino acids long. V was shortened by 4 bases and J by 0 bases, with 16 bases between the two germline ends. Here the CDR3 DNA reads TGTGCCAGCAGTTGGTCGGGACATCCAGGCTCTGGAAACACCATATATTTT. Translating gives CASSWSGHPGSGNTIYF.

This clone showed up just a few times. CDR3 amino acids: CASSFGSLNTEAFF. The CDR3 region has the DNA TGTGCCAGCAGTTTTGGGAGCTTGAACACTGAAGCTTTCTTT. The chain uses TRBV27 and TRBJ1-1, with unresolved D. The CDR3 is 14 amino acids. From germline, CDR1 is MNHEY and CDR2 SMNVEV (reference sequence). Trimming took 3 bases from V and 0 from J, leaving 8 bases between them.

This sequence joins TRBV6-5 and TRBJ2-1, with D possibly matching TRBD1 (6 bases). CDR3 size: 14 residues. Looked up from germline, CDR1 is MNHEY and CDR2 is SVGAGI. V was pared by 2 bases and J by 7 bases, with 12 bases between. CDR3 residues: CASSYRNRENEQFF. The CDR3, as DNA: TGTGCCAGCAGTTACAGGAACAGGGAGAATGAGCAGTTCTTC.

The chain is built from TRBV9 and TRBJ1-3, with D uncertain. Germline CDR1 reads SGDLS; CDR2 reads YYNGEE. This CDR3 region has 14 residues. Trimming shortened V by 4 bases and J by 4 bases, and 12 bases separated the two germline ends. CDR3 amino acids: CASSQKAGGNTIYF. CDR3 in DNA: TGTGCCAGCAGCCAGAAGGCGGGCGGAAACACCATATATTTT.

This rearrangement joins TRBV6-7 to TRBJ1-1; D is uncertain. TRBV6-7 is flagged as an ORF with uncertain function. Trimming shortened V by 11 bases and J by 3 bases, and 13 bases separated the two germline ends. There are 12 residues in the CDR3. The CDR3 reads CAHGRFHTEAFF. Written as DNA, the CDR3 is TGTGCCCATGGCCGTTTTCACACTGAAGCTTTCTTT.

The chain combines TRBV5-4 with TRBJ2-7; D might be TRBD2 (7 bases). CDR1 is SGHNT and CDR2 is YYREEE in the germline V gene (reference sequence). The CDR3 covers 17 residues. V was cut by 3 bases and J by 2 bases, with 21 bases left in between. The CDR3 coding sequence is TGTGCCAGCAGCTGGGGGGGGGCTAGGTCGGGGGCCTACGAGCAGTACTTC. Its protein is CASSWGGARSGAYEQYF.

This CDR3 is CASSWTGSSGGYTF. The CDR3 bases are TGCGCCAGCAGCTGGACAGGGAGCTCCGGGGGCTACACCTTC. The chain links TRBV5-1 to TRBJ1-2; 8 bases map to TRBD1. J was trimmed by 8 bases and V by 3 bases; bases with no gene match: 9. Germline-derived CDR1 and CDR2 are SGHRS and YFSETQ. The CDR3 length is 14 residues.

The chain recombines TRBV27 with TRBJ2-1; 11 positions match TRBD1. The germline V gene has CDR1 MNHEY and CDR2 SMNVEV (reference sequence). The CDR3 contains 14 residues. The J segment lost 12 bases and the V segment lost 5 bases, leaving 9 bases of the junction unmatched. This CDR3 reads CASSPGQGAGGQFF. As DNA, the CDR3 is TGTGCCAGCAGTCCCGGACAGGGGGCCGGGGGGCAGTTCTTC.